These 9 T cell receptor beta chains came from one sample sequenced in a study of T cell repertoires in cytomegalovirus infection. TCRdb processed the reads anew with MiXCR; each CDR3 protein has one entry. Seen here are about 83,000 distinct CDR3 sequences, under 55% observed once, and the top ten hold approximately 93%. The antigens these receptors bind are not known. This specimen was CD8+ T cells from cultured PBMCs, taken from culture after CMV antigen stimulation. The receptor source for this set is a human donor in good health (CMV status not recorded). Some clones in this sample may be carry-over from other donors' samples.

This clonotype was observed a handful of times. The chain couples TRBV5-4 to TRBJ2-1, with 9 bases that match TRBD1. The CDR3 contains 14 residues. Germline values: CDR1 SGHNT, CDR2 YYREEE (reference sequence). The V segment lost 3 bases and the J segment 5 bases; nucleotides outside the gene matches: 3. CDR3 loop: CASSYWTGDNEQFF. The DNA for the CDR3 is TGTGCCAGCAGCTACTGGACAGGGGACAATGAGCAGTTCTTC.

This clonotype was counted a few times. The chain employs TRBV7-2 and TRBJ1-1; no reliable D call. The CDR3 runs to 13 residues. Germline V gene sequence: CDR1 SGHTA, CDR2 FQGNSA. Trimming shortened V by 9 bases and J by 0 bases, and 11 bases separated the two germline ends. CDR3 coding DNA: TGTGCCAGTAAGTGGGGTTTGAACACTGAAGCTTTCTTT. Translating it yields CASKWGLNTEAFF.

This clonotype was recorded a few times. The chain joins TRBV9 to TRBJ2-1; no clear D gene. The germline V and J ends were trimmed by 2 bases and 0 bases, with 9 bases remaining between them. Germline loops: CDR1 SGDLS, CDR2 YYNGEE. This CDR3 comprises 15 residues. The CDR3 loop is CASSVDPSSYNEQFF. Here the CDR3 DNA reads TGTGCCAGCAGCGTGGACCCGAGCTCCTACAATGAGCAGTTCTTC.

This clonotype was counted only a few times. The CDR3 region is CASSSDSGYTF. The CDR3, as DNA: TGTGCCAGCAGTTCCGACAGCGGCTACACCTTC. The chain has TRBV6-6 and TRBJ1-2; a weak D match, TRBD1 (5 bases). The CDR3 is 11 amino acids. V lost 4 bases and J lost 8, with 8 bases in between. Germline CDR1 is MNHNY and CDR2 is SVGAGI (reference sequence).

This clonotype was seen only once. The chain joins TRBV2 to TRBJ2-2, with TRBD1 as a possible D gene (5 bases). V was trimmed by 3 bases and J by 6 bases, leaving 26 bases between them. Germline V gene lookup returns CDR1 SNHLY and CDR2 FYNNEI. The CDR3 totals 19 residues. Here the CDR3 reads CASSDWQGRSSSDPGELFF. The CDR3 DNA reads as TGTGCCAGCAGTGACTGGCAGGGTAGGAGTTCGTCGGACCCCGGGGAGCTGTTTTTT. The full variable domain, completed using reference TRBV2 and TRBJ2-2, is EPEVTQTPSHQVTQMGQEVILRCVPISNHLYFYWYRQILGQKVEFLVSFYNNEISEKSEIFDDQFSVERPDGSNFTLKIRSTKLEDSAMYFCASSDWQGRSSSDPGELFFGEGSRLTVL.

The V and J genes are TRBV10-3 and TRBJ2-3; 14 nucleotides agree with TRBD2. Germline assignment: CDR1 ENHRY and CDR2 SYGVKD. The CDR3 contains 15 residues. J lost 5 bases, V lost 8 bases, and 6 bases had no gene match. The CDR3 DNA reads TGTGCCATCTCAGGGACTAGCGGGAGAAAAGATACGCAGTATTTT. Translation gives CAISGTSGRKDTQYF.

This chain connects TRBV6-1 to TRBJ1-5; no clear D gene. From germline, CDR1 is MNHNS and CDR2 SASEGT. There are 13 residues in the CDR3. The V end was cut by 2 bases, the J end by 14 bases, with 16 bases between. The CDR3, as DNA: TGTGCCAGCAGTGAAACCCCCGTGGGGATCGAGCATTTT. Translated, it gives CASSETPVGIEHF.

This clonotype was seen only a few times. This sequence joins TRBV11-1 and TRBJ2-2; D might be TRBD1 or TRBD2, each matching 5 bases. The CDR3 length is 15 residues. Germline V gene sequence: CDR1 SGHAT, CDR2 FQDESV (reference sequence). Trimming stripped 4 bases from V and 2 bases from J, with 11 bases between. CDR3 loop: CASSSGLTNTGELFF. CDR3 DNA: TGTGCCAGCAGCTCGGGGCTTACCAACACCGGGGAGCTGTTTTTT.

The chain uses TRBV6-1 and TRBJ2-5; D gene unclear. Germline values: CDR1 MNHNS, CDR2 SASEGT. V shed 2 bases and J shed 1 base, with 11 bases lying between them. CDR3 length equals 15 residues. The CDR3 loop reads CASSEPRASQETQYF. CDR3 nucleotide sequence: TGTGCCAGCAGTGAACCCCGGGCTTCCCAAGAGACCCAGTACTTC.